This T cell receptor beta chain appears in the sequencing data of a study of CD8 T cells in ankylosing spondylitis. This clonotype was observed at least ten times. The antigen remains unidentified. Quantitative 5'-RACE with molecular barcodes produced the TCR beta libraries. TCRdb processed the 5' RACE reads anew with MiXCR; each CDR3 protein has one entry. The sample shows approximately 500,000 distinct CDR3 sequences, roughly 12% of them seen only once. Points from the study as a whole: Those disease-linked clones were CD8+; they were also relatively rare in peripheral blood. As reported, disease-linked clones showed significant enrichment in matched ankylosing spondylitis synovial fluid. Previously reported in reactive arthritis synovial fluid and blood were some of the motif variants. A TCR beta motif of under 10 highly homologous variants seemed to mark ankylosing spondylitis blood.

This sequence was found in a male donor with ankylosing spondylitis. What was sequenced was blood, either unsorted or a sorted T cell fraction (not recorded which).

This CDR3 is CASSRDTYGTGGFSSYNEQFF. The CDR3 DNA is TGCGCCAGCAGCAGAGATACCTACGGGACAGGGGGATTTAGCTCCTACAATGAGCAGTTCTTC. The V gene is TRBV5-1, the J gene TRBJ2-1; 11 bases are a match to TRBD1. The CDR3 runs to 21 residues. Germline CDR1 SGHRS, CDR2 YFSETQ. Trimming at V came to 4 bases and at J to 0 bases, leaving 18 bases not matched to a gene.